This T cell receptor beta chain was sequenced during a study of T-cell memory formation after mild COVID-19. About the research overall: Clustering of TCRs was largely donor specific. The study, taken as a whole, reports: Clones that shrank (day 15 to 85) were balanced CD4/CD8, whereas later expanders leaned CD4+.

The CDR3 spans 18 residues. J gave up 0 bases and V 1 base, and 6 bases lay outside the gene matches. The V gene's germline CDR1 is LGHNA and CDR2 YNFKEQ. Comments on this clonotype: What it recognizes is unknown.

Constant-segment-primed 5'RACE gave TCR alpha and TCR beta cDNA libraries with sample barcodes and UMIs. MiXCR was run by TCRdb on the 5' RACE reads, yielding one entry per CDR3 protein. Found here are approximately 500,000 distinct CDR3 sequences, around a quarter of them singletons; the top ten hold about 12%. The J gene is TRBJ1-6, the V gene TRBV4-2, with 7 positions matching TRBD1. This sequence originates from an adult woman who had mild COVID-19 (a few samples of this study predate the infection). Cell type and time point are not known. The source material was PBMCs or a T cell subset sorted from them (not recorded which). DNA of the CDR3: TGTGCCAGCAGCCAAGGGACAGGCACGAGCTCCTATAATTCACCCCTCCACTTT. This codes for CASSQGTGTSSYNSPLHF.